This T cell receptor beta chain originates from a study of human versus mouse CDR3 diversity and MHC coevolution. The germline V gene encodes CDR1 SQVTM and CDR2 ANQGSEA. The CDR3 contains 15 residues. J was trimmed by 6 bases and V by 2 bases; bases with no gene match: 5. TCRdb's table, derived via immunoSEQ multiplex PCR, lists solely in-frame clones and lacks some. The table has tens of thousands of clones, about 94% seen once. On this clone itself: Its antigen is currently unknown.

Sorting isolated naive CD4 T cells lacking CD45RO and expressing CD62L. Study results and caveats: Mice had fewer CDR3 deletions and insertions than humans on average. The lowest clonal inequality scores came from most of the three human donors.

Sequenced sample: naive CD4+ T cells from blood. Stated subset: CD45RO-negative CD62L-positive naive CD4 T cells. The V gene is TRBV29-1, the J gene TRBJ2-1, with TRBD2 matching over 12 bases. This receptor was obtained from a person aged 55 to 75 in good health. The CDR3 DNA reads as TGCAGCGTTGAAAGACTAGCGGGAGATCGCAATGAGCAGTTCTTC. Protein sequence: CSVERLAGDRNEQFF.